What follows describes a single T cell receptor (beta chain). Its target is not known. PCR employed 60 Vbeta and 13 Jbeta primers. The method was immunoSEQ multiplex PCR; TCRdb's version includes in-frame clones alone and lacks a portion of them. The sample data list about 200,000 clones. This entry belongs to a study of cytomegalovirus exposure and HLA in healthy donors. Overall study context: T cells numbering about 200 million yielded some 110 million unique TCR beta sequences in an earlier analysis. Study-wide findings and caveats: There were a few CMV-associated chains whose specificity for CMV antigens was confirmed in vitro.

The CDR3 length is 14 residues. CDR1 is LNHNV, CDR2 YYDKDF, per germline (reference sequence). V dropped 3 bases and J dropped 3; count of bases not matched to a gene: 1. The rearrangement uses TRBV15 and TRBJ1-5; TRBD1 matches at 8 bases. The origin of this receptor is a girl aged 2 to 9 in good health and CMV-seropositive. Sequences were obtained from PBMCs. The CDR3 is CATSRDRANQPQHF. Written as DNA, the CDR3 is TGTGCCACCAGCAGGGACAGGGCCAATCAGCCCCAGCATTTT.